This section outlines one T cell receptor beta chain sequence together with its context. Its antigen is unidentified. At one end the junction does not follow the germline gene, possibly because of a read error. The source of the sample is a study of cytomegalovirus exposure and HLA in healthy donors. Study-wide results and limits: Cytomegalovirus association was listed for 150 or so TCR beta chains.

PCR used 60 Vbeta primers and 13 Jbeta primers. The repertoire was sequenced with immunoSEQ multiplex PCR; TCRdb's copy has only in-frame clones and lacks some. The sample lists fewer than 200,000 clones; more than 60% were seen once. The germline CDR1 and CDR2 sequences are SGHKS and YYEKEE (reference sequence). The CDR3 extends over 14 amino acids. This sequence joins TRBV5-5 and TRBJ2-7; 12 bases match TRBD1. This TCR came from a man in his forties in good health and CMV-seronegative. The material sequenced was PBMCs. CDR3 region: CVSAGGQGAHEQYF. In DNA form, the CDR3 reads TGTGTCAGCGCGGGGGGACAGGGGGCTCACGAGCAGTACTTC.